The sequence of this TCR beta chain was determined in a study of T cells in Graves' hyperthyroidism and ophthalmopathy. There were TCR beta CDR3 regions amplified from RNA transcripts. TCR CDR3 underwent first-round RT-PCR with the HTBI primer set. In TCRdb, the multiplex PCR reads were re-called with MiXCR into one record per CDR3 protein. The sample carries roughly 170,000 distinct CDR3 sequences, approximately 15% recorded once. This clonotype has a count of ten or more. V was clipped by 6 bases and J by 3 bases; unmatched bases: 13. The CDR3 loop spans 17 amino acids. Germline V gene lookup returns CDR1 MNHEY and CDR2 SVGEGT.

Sequencing was done on a sample of blood. V gene TRBV6-2 or TRBV6-3 combines with J gene TRBJ1-1; 10 bases are a match to TRBD1. This TCR came from a woman aged 45-65 years with Graves' hyperthyroidism. CDR3 residues: CASSSIGQGVRDTEAFF. The CDR3, as DNA: TGTGCCAGCAGCTCGATTGGACAGGGGGTACGGGACACTGAAGCTTTCTTT.